The T cell receptor (beta chain) described here comes from a study of blood T cell repertoires in COVID-19. About the study: The United States, Italy and Spain were the sources of the acute and convalescent COVID-19 samples. PBMCs, B-cell-depleted T cells, or T cells were the source of the cDNA or gDNA that made up the material.

Participant ages covered roughly 18 to 89 years across around 25 US areas. Germline assignment: CDR1 KGHSH and CDR2 LQKENI. The CDR3 has 15 residues. V dropped 3 bases and J dropped 2; count of bases not matched to a gene: 5. Original methodology: Amplification from reference gene primers served as the basis for estimated nucleated cell counts. The data were produced by immunoSEQ multiplex PCR, yet TCRdb's version contains in-frame clones alone and is incomplete. V, J and clone size were drawn from that table, and D and trimming were deduced from the DNA. The sample has 200,000 to 250,000 clones, about nine tenths seen once; the top ten hold over 3%.

Sequencing input: PBMCs or T cells enriched from blood (not recorded which). The sequence was obtained from a woman in her 40s with acute COVID-19. This rearrangement joins TRBV18 to TRBJ2-7; 9 nucleotides match TRBD1. CDR3 loop: CASSPGTGNPYEQYV. The CDR3 coding sequence is TGTGCCAGCTCACCGGGGACAGGGAACCCCTACGAGCAGTACGTC.